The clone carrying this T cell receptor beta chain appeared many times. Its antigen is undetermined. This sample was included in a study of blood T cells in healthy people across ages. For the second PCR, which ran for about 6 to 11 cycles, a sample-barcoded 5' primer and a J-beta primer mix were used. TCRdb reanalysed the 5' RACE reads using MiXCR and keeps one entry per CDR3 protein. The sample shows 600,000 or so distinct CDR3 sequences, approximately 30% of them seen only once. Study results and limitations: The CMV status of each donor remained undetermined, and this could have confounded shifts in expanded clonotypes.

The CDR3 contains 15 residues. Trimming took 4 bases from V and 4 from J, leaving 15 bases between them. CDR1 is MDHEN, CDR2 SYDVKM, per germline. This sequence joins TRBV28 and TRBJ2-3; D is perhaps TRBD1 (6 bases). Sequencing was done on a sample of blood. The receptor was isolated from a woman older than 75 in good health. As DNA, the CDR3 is TGTGCCAGCAGTTCTACTCTGGGGGCCGCAGATACGCAGTATTTT. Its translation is CASSSTLGAADTQYF.